These 10 T cell receptor beta chains share one sample of origin, sequenced in a study of T cell clonotyping in hematopoietic cell transplantation. Sample time point: recipient sample about 28 days before transplant, after cytoreduction. Method: immunoSEQ multiplex PCR; TCRdb's copy keeps in-frame clones and lacks some. The sample includes fewer than 25,000 clones, around three quarters of them seen just once. The specimen comprised peripheral blood mononuclear cells, sampled before stem cell transplant. The source of these receptors is a man aged 55 to 69 with acute myeloid leukemia. Some clones in this sample may be carry-over from other donors' samples.

Only a few counts were recorded for this clone. The rearrangement uses TRBV6-5 and TRBJ2-2; D uncertain. The length of the CDR3 is 15 residues. V was shortened by 0 bases and J by 3 bases, with 8 bases between the two germline ends. Germline V CDR1 and CDR2: MNHEY, SVGAGI. The CDR3 bases are TGTGCCAGCAGTTACTCGGGTCCGGACACCGGGGAGCTGTTTTTT. Its protein product is CASSYSGPDTGELFF.

The chain joins TRBV7-8 to TRBJ2-7; D possibly uses TRBD1 or TRBD2 (5 bases each). The V and J ends lost 0 bases and 7 bases respectively, with 13 bases between them. The CDR3 runs 14 residues. CDR1 and CDR2 (germline): SGHVS, FQNEAQ. The CDR3 region is CASSLAGDAGEQYF. The CDR3 DNA reads as TGTGCCAGCAGCTTAGCCGGGGACGCGGGTGAGCAGTACTTC.

The J gene is TRBJ2-1, the V gene TRBV11-3; D unresolved. Germline V gene data show CDR1 as SGHNT and CDR2 as YENEEA. The ends were cut back, 3 bases at V and 5 bases at J, with 17 bases in the middle. This CDR3 is 16 amino acids long. CDR3 DNA: TGTGCCAGCAGCTTGAGTACGAGATACTATGACAATGAGCAGTTCTTC. This translates into CASSLSTRYYDNEQFF.

This clone is judged medium-sized (0.01 to 0.1%). The chain joins TRBV11-2 to TRBJ1-4, with TRBD1 matching over 9 bases. Germline loops: CDR1 SGHAT, CDR2 FQNNGV. The ends lost 5 bases at V and 9 bases at J; junction bases unmatched: 7. The CDR3 has 14 amino acids. The CDR3 bases are TGTGCCAGCAGCACCGGGACAGGGTCGAAAAAACTGTTTTTT. Its translation is CASSTGTGSKKLFF.

This rearrangement joins TRBV7-6 to TRBJ2-7, with TRBD1 identical over 8 bases. Looked up from germline, CDR1 is SGHVS and CDR2 is FNYEAQ. The CDR3 contains 15 residues. The V and J ends lost 1 base and 0 bases, in that order; junction bases with no gene match: 2. The CDR3 loop reads CASSLGTGPSYEQYF. CDR3 coding DNA: TGTGCCAGCAGCTTAGGGACAGGGCCCTCCTACGAGCAGTACTTC.

V usage is TRBV11-3 and J usage is TRBJ2-5; TRBD2 is a possible D gene (7 bases). Germline V gives CDR1 SGHNT, CDR2 YENEEA. This CDR3 region has 15 residues. V was shortened by 5 bases and J by 3 bases, with 16 bases between the two germline ends. CDR3: CASSDRGAWEETQYF. CDR3 coding DNA: TGTGCCAGCAGCGACCGGGGGGCCTGGGAAGAGACCCAGTACTTC.

The chain employs TRBV19 and TRBJ2-7; D is perhaps TRBD2 (6 bases). V was shortened by 5 bases and J by 2 bases, with 7 bases between the two germline ends. Germline lookup yields CDR1 LNHDA and CDR2 SQIVND (reference sequence). The CDR3 runs 12 residues. For the CDR3, the DNA is TGTGCCAGTAGTGCGGGGCCCTACGAGCAGTACTTC. It yields the protein CASSAGPYEQYF.

The V gene is TRBV6-5, the J gene TRBJ1-2; D is ambiguous. This CDR3 has 13 residues. Germline CDR1 and CDR2: MNHEY and SVGAGI. V lost 2 bases and J lost 4, with 8 bases in between. The CDR3 DNA follows: TGTGCCAGCAGTTACGGCGGACGCTATGGCTACACCTTC. Translating gives CASSYGGRYGYTF.

By sample fraction, this clone is medium-sized. The CDR3 protein is CATGENQETQYF. The DNA of the CDR3 is TGTGCGACGGGGGAGAACCAAGAGACCCAGTACTTC. The V gene is TRBV19, the J gene TRBJ2-5, with D perhaps TRBD2 (6 bases). CDR3 length: 12 residues. Germline-derived CDR1 and CDR2 are LNHDA and SQIVND (reference sequence).

The chain uses TRBV6-5 and TRBJ1-6, with D unclear. CDR1 MNHEY and CDR2 SVGAGI come from the germline V gene. This CDR3 contains 14 residues. V was trimmed by 2 bases and J by 5 bases, leaving 7 bases between them. CDR3 in DNA: TGTGCCAGCAGTTACGGGCAACATAATTCACCCCTCCACTTT. Translation gives CASSYGQHNSPLHF.